This passage covers 5 T cell receptor beta chains from one sample sequenced in a study of blood T cell repertoires in COVID-19. The method was immunoSEQ multiplex PCR; TCRdb's version includes in-frame clones alone and lacks a portion of them. The data show some 180,000 clones, with more than 70% seen just once and roughly a sixth held by the top ten. Material: peripheral blood. The receptors were gathered from a man aged 50-59 years with COVID-19, enrolled during active disease.

This chain connects TRBV30 to TRBJ1-1; the D gene is possibly TRBD1 (5 bases). The CDR3 has 13 residues. The ends were cut back, 3 bases at V and 5 bases at J, with 13 bases in the middle. Germline CDR1 and CDR2: GTSNPN and SVGIG (reference sequence). In DNA, the CDR3 is TGTGCCTGGAGCGATCCGGGGGGGACTGAAGCTTTCTTT. It is translated as CAWSDPGGTEAFF.

The rearrangement joins TRBV7-7 to TRBJ2-5, with D uncertain. The CDR3 has 13 residues. V was cut by 1 base and J by 5 bases, with 8 bases left in between. Germline CDR1 is SSHAT and CDR2 is FNYEAQ (reference sequence). CDR3 residues: CASSLGGWETQYF. The CDR3, as DNA: TGTGCCAGCAGCTTAGGAGGTTGGGAGACCCAGTACTTC.

The chain couples TRBV4-3 to TRBJ1-2; unclear D gene. CDR1 and CDR2 from the germline V gene are LGHNA and YSLEER. Trimming took off 1 base at V and 2 bases at J, with 11 bases between the two ends. The CDR3 length is 15 residues. This CDR3 is CASSQAPGGNYGYTF. The CDR3 DNA follows: TGCGCCAGCAGCCAAGCCCCGGGCGGGAACTATGGCTACACCTTC.

The chain combines TRBV6-6 with TRBJ1-5; 9 bases agree with TRBD1. V dropped 5 bases and J dropped 5; count of bases not matched to a gene: 16. CDR3 length: 18 amino acids. Per the germline V gene, CDR1 is MNHNY and CDR2 is SVGAGI (reference sequence). This chain's CDR3 is CASSPTTGTGRLDQPQHF. The CDR3 DNA is TGTGCCAGCAGTCCAACCACCGGGACAGGGAGGTTGGATCAGCCCCAGCATTTT.

The chain has TRBV29-1 and TRBJ2-3; 10 nucleotides match TRBD1. Trimming removed 7 bases from V and 2 bases from J; junction bases left unmatched: 9. The CDR3 spans 15 residues. Germline V gene data show CDR1 as SQVTM and CDR2 as ANQGSEA. CDR3 in DNA: TGCAGCGCAAATTGGGACAGGGGCACCACAGATACGCAGTATTTT. Protein: CSANWDRGTTDTQYF.